This is a list of T cell receptor beta chains from one sample in a study of cytomegalovirus exposure and HLA in healthy donors. Sequencing was performed with immunoSEQ multiplex PCR; in TCRdb, only in-frame clones are kept and a portion is missing. Here the sample table reports 110,000 to 150,000 clones. The source material was PBMCs. The source is a male donor in good health and CMV-seronegative. Each CDR3 is given with its conserved first and last residue. The D gene is left open where the match is weak.

v_gene	j_gene	len	d_gene	CDR3nt	CDR3aa
TRBV29-1	TRBJ1-1	13	.	TGCAGCGTTCGTGACAGGCCGAACACTGAAGCTTTCTTT	CSVRDRPNTEAFF
TRBV30	TRBJ1-3	16	TRBD1	TGTGCCTGGAGCCCAACAGGGGGCTCTATCGGAAACACCATATATTTT	CAWSPTGGSIGNTIYF
TRBV30	TRBJ1-3	15	.	TGTGCCTGGAGTGTAGAGGGAGGAACTGGAAACACCATATATTTT	CAWSVEGGTGNTIYF
TRBV2	TRBJ2-2	15	TRBD1	TGTGCCAGCAGTGAAGGGACAGGGGGCATCGGGGAGCTGTTTTTT	CASSEGTGGIGELFF
TRBV14	TRBJ2-3	12	.	TGTGCCAGCAGCCTCTATATGAATACGCAGTATTTT	CASSLYMNTQYF
TRBV30	TRBJ1-2	12	.	TGTGCCTGGAGTGCATCGAACAATGGCTACACCTTC	CAWSASNNGYTF
TRBV27	TRBJ2-7	15	TRBD1	TGTGCCAGCAGTTTAGGACAGGGGACTTCCGACGAGCAGTACTTC	CASSLGQGTSDEQYF
TRBV6-1	TRBJ2-2	15	.	TGTGCCAGCAGTGAGCCGGGGAGGAAGGTCGGGGAGCTGTTTTTT	CASSEPGRKVGELFF
TRBV4-3	TRBJ2-5	16	TRBD2	TGCGCCAGCAGCCAGGATACTAGCGGGGGATTGAAGACCCAGTACTTC	CASSQDTSGGLKTQYF
TRBV10-1	TRBJ1-2	13	TRBD1	TGCGCCAGCAGTGGACAGGGGTACTATGGCTACACCTTC	CASSGQGYYGYTF
TRBV2	TRBJ1-6	16	.	TGTGCCAGCGAGGAATCACGGGGGACCTATAATTCACCCCTCCACTTT	CASEESRGTYNSPLHF
TRBV6-4	TRBJ1-2	13	.	TGTGCCAGCAGTCCCCGAAGGGGCTATGGCTACACCTTC	CASSPRRGYGYTF
TRBV4-1	TRBJ2-1	14	TRBD2	TGCGCCAGCAGCCAGGGCCTTAGCGGGGATGAGCAGTTCTTC	CASSQGLSGDEQFF
TRBV30	TRBJ2-5	15	TRBD2	TGTGCCTGGAGTGTATTCGGGGGGGTCCAAGAGACCCAGTACTTC	CAWSVFGGVQETQYF